One T cell receptor beta chain is described in this entry. Its antigen is not identified. Diagnoses were made from clinical symptoms, serum measures (thyroxine and TRAb), thyroid ultrasound and orbital computed tomography. CDR1 and CDR2 (germline): MNHEY, SVGAGI. The V and J ends lost 6 bases and 4 bases, in that order; junction bases with no gene match: 5. This CDR3 has 14 amino acids. The data stem from a study of T cells in Graves' hyperthyroidism and ophthalmopathy. Regions amplified from RNA transcripts were the TCR beta CDR3 regions. The HTBI primer set served for first-round RT-PCR of the TCR CDR3. In TCRdb, the multiplex PCR reads were re-called with MiXCR into one record per CDR3 protein. The sample holds about 660,000 distinct CDR3 sequences, about 45% seen once. Study results and caveats: Using 13 V-J features, a model discriminated ophthalmopathy from stable hyperthyroidism. Onset of ophthalmopathy came a median approximately 6.8 months after the model predicted it. Blood held most thyroid clonotypes expanded above 0.001 frequency.

The TCR comes from an adult man with Graves' disease, either hyperthyroidism or ophthalmopathy (not recorded which). The chain combines TRBV6-5 with TRBJ1-2; 10 nucleotides align to TRBD1. Specimen: peripheral blood or thyroid tissue (not recorded which). As DNA, the CDR3 is TGTGCCAGCAGGGTGACAGGGGGCGGCTATGGCTACACCTTC. It encodes CASRVTGGGYGYTF.